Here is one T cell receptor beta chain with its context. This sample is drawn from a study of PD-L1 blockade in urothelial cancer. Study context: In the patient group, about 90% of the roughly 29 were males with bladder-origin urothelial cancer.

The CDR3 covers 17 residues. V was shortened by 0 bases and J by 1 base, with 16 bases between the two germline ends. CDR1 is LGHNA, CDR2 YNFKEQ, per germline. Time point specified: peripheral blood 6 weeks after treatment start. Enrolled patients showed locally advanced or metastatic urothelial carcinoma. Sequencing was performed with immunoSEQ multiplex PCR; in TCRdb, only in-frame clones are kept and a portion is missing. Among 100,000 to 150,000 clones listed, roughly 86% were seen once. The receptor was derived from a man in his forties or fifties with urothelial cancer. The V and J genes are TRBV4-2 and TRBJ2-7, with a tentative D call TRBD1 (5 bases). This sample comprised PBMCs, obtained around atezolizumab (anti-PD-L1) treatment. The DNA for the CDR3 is TGTGCCAGCAGCCAAGATCTAAAGACAGTCACATCCTACGAGCAGTACTTC. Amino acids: CASSQDLKTVTSYEQYF.